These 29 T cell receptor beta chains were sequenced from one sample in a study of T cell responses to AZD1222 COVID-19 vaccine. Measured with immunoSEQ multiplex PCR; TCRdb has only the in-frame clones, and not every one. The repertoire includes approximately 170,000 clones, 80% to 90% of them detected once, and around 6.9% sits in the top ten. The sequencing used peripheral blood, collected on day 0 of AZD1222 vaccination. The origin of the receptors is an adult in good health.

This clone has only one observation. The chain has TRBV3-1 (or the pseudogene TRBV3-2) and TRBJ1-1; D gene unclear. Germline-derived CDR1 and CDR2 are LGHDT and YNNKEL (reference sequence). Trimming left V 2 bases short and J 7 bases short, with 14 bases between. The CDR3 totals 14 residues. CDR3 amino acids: CASSQNGVRIEAFF. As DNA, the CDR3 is TGTGCCAGCAGCCAAAACGGGGTTAGGATTGAAGCTTTCTTT.

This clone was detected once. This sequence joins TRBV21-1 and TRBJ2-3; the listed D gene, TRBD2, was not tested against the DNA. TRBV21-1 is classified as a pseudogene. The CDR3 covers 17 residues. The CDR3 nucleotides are TGTGCCAGCAGCAAATCCCGGGGACTAGCCCGCACAGATACGCAGTATTTT. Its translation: CASSKSRGLARTDTQYF.

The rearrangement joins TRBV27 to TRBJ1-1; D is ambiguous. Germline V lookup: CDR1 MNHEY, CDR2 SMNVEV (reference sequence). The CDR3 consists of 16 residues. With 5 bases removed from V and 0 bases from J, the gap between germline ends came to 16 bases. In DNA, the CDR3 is TGTGCCAGCAGTATCCTCCCCGGGCAGGTGAACACTGAAGCTTTCTTT. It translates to CASSILPGQVNTEAFF.

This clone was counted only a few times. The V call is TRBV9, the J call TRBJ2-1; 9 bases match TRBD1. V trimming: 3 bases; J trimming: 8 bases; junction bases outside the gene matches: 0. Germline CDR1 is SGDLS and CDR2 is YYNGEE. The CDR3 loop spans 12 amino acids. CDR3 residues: CASSGTGDEQFF. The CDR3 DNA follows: TGTGCCAGCAGCGGGACAGGGGATGAGCAGTTCTTC.

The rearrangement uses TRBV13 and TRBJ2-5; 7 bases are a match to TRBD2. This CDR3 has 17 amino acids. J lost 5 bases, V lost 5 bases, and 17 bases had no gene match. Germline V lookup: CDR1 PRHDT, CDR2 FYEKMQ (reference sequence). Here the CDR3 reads CASSHRLGGGGGETQYF. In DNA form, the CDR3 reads TGTGCCAGCAGCCACCGATTGGGTGGCGGGGGAGGGGAGACCCAGTACTTC.

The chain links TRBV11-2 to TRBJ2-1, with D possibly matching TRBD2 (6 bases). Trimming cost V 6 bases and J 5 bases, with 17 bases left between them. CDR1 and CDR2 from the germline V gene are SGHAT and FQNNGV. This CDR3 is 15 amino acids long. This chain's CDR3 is CASRITGVLNNEQFF. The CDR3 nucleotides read TGTGCCAGCAGGATAACGGGGGTCCTCAACAATGAGCAGTTCTTC. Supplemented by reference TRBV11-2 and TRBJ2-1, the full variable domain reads EAGVAQSPRYKIIEKRQSVAFWCNPISGHATLYWYQQILGQGPKLLIQFQNNGVVDDSQLPKDRFSAERLKGVDSTLKIQPAKLEDSAVYLCASRITGVLNNEQFFGPGTRLTVL.

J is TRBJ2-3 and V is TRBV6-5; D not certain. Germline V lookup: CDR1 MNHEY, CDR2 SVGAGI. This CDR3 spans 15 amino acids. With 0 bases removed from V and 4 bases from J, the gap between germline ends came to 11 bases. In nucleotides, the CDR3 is TGTGCCAGCAGTTACTCAGATTGGGGTTCAGATACGCAGTATTTT. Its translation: CASSYSDWGSDTQYF.

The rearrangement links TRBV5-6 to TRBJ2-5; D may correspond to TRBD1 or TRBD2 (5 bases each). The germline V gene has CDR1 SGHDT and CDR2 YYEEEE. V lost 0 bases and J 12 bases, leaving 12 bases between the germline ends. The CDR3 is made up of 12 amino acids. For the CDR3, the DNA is TGTGCCAGCAGCTTGGATACTCGGGGCAAGTACTTC. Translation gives CASSLDTRGKYF.

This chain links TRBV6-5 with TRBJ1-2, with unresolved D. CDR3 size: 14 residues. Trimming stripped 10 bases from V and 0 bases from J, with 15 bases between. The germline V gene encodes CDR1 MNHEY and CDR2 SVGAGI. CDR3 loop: CATSLTSTNYGYTF. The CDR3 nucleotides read TGTGCCACCAGCCTGACATCTACTAACTATGGCTACACCTTC.

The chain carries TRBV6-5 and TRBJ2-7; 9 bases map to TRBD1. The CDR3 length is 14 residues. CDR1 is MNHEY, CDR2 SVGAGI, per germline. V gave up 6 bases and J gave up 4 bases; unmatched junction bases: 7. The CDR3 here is CASRQQGASYEQYV. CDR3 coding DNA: TGTGCCAGCAGGCAACAGGGGGCCTCGTACGAGCAGTACGTC.

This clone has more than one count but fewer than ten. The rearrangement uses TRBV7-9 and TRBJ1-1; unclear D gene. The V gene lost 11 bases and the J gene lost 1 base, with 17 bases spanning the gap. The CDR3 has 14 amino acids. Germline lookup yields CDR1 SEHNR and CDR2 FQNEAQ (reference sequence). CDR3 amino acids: CAGVDPVKNTEAFF. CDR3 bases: TGTGCCGGCGTAGACCCGGTTAAGAACACTGAAGCTTTCTTT.

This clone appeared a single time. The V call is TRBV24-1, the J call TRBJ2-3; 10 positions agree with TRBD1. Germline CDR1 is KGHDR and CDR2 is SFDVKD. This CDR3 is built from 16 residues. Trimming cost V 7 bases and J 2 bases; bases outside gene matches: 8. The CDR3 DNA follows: TGTGCCACCAGCGGTACCGGGACAGGGGACACAGATACGCAGTATTTT. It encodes CATSGTGTGDTDTQYF.

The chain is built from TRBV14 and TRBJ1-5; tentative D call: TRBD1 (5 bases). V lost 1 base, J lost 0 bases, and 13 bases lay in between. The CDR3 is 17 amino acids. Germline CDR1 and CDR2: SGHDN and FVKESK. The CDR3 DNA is TGTGCCAGCAGCCAAGCTCCTCGGGGGTATAGCAATCAGCCCCAGCATTTT. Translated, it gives CASSQAPRGYSNQPQHF.

CDR3 loop: CASSLGDGTVSNQPQHF. DNA of the CDR3: TGTGCCAGCAGCTTAGGAGATGGGACAGTTAGCAATCAGCCCCAGCATTTT. V gene TRBV7-9 combines with J gene TRBJ1-5, with TRBD1 matching 7 bases. The germline gives CDR1 SEHNR, CDR2 FQNEAQ (reference sequence). The V gene end was trimmed by 1 base and the J gene end by 0 bases; junction bases not matched to a gene: 6. CDR3 length equals 17 residues. The full variable domain, in which reference TRBV7-9 and TRBJ1-5 provide the parts outside the CDR3, is DTGVSQNPRHKITKRGQNVTFRCDPISEHNRLYWYRQTLGQGPEFLTYFQNEAQLEKSRLLSDRFSAERPKGSFSTLEIQRTEQGDSAMYLCASSLGDGTVSNQPQHFGDGTRLSIL.

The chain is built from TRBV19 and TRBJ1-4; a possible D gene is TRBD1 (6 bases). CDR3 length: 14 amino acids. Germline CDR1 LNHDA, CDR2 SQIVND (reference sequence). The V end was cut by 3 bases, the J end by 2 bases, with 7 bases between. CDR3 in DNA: TGTGCCAGTAGTATTGGACAGACTAATGAAAAACTGTTTTTT. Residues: CASSIGQTNEKLFF.

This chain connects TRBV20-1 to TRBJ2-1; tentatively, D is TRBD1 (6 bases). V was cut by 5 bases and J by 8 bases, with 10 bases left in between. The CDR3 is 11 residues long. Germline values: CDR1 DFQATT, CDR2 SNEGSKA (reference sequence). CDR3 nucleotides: TGCAGTGCTGGCAGACAGGATGAGCAGTTCTTC. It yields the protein CSAGRQDEQFF.

This chain's CDR3 is CASSRAGSPLHF. The CDR3 DNA sequence: TGTGCCAGCAGCCGGGCGGGTTCACCCCTCCACTTT. The rearrangement links TRBV28 to TRBJ1-6, with no clear D. Trimming removed 6 bases from V and 9 bases from J, with 9 bases in between. This CDR3 region has 12 residues. From germline, CDR1 is MDHEN and CDR2 SYDVKM.

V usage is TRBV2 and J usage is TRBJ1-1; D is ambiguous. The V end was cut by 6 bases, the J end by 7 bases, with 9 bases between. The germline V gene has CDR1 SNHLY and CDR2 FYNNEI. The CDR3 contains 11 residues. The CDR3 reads CASSRSGEAFF. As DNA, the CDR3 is TGTGCCAGCAGCAGGTCGGGTGAAGCTTTCTTT.

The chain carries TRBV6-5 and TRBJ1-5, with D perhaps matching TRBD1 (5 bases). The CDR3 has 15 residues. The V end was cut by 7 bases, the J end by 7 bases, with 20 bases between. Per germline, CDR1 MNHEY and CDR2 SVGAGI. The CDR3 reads CASTRPAGRSQPQHF. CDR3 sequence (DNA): TGTGCCAGCACTCGCCCGGCAGGGAGGTCACAGCCCCAGCATTTT.

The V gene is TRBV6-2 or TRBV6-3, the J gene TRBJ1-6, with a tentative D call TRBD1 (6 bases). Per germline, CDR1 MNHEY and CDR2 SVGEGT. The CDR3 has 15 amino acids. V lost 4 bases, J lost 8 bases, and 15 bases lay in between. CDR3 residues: CASSSKQGGHSPLHF. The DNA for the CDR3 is TGTGCCAGCAGTTCGAAACAGGGCGGTCATTCACCCCTCCACTTT.

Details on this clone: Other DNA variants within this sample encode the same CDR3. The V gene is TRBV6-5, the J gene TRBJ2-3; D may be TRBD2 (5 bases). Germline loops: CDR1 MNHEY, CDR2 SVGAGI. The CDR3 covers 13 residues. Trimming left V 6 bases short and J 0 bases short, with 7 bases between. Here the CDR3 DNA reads TGTGCCAGCAGCGGGGATAGCACAGATACGCAGTATTTT. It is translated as CASSGDSTDTQYF.

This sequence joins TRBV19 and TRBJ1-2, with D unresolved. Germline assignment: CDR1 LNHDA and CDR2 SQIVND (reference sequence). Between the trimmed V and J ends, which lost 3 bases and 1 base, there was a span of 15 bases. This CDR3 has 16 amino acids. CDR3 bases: TGTGCCAGTAGTATGGTCCACTTTCCCCTTAACTATGGCTACACCTTC. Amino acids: CASSMVHFPLNYGYTF.

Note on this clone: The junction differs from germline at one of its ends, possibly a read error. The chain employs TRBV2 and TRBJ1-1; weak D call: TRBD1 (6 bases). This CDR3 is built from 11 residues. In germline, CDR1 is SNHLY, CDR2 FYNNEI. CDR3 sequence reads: CAKSYRAEAFF. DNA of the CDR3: TGCGCTAAATCCTACAGGGCTGAAGCTTTCTTT.

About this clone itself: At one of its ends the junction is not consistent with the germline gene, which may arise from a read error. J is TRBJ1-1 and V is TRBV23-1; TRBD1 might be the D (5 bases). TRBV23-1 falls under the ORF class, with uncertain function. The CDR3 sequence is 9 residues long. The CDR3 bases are TGCGCCAGCAGCGGCAGGGTACTCTTT. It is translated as CASSGRVLF.

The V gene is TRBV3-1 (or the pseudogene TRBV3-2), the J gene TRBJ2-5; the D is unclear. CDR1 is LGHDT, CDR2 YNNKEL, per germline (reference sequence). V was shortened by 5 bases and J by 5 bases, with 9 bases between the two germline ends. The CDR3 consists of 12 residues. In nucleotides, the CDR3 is TGTGCCAGCAGCATTCGGCGGGAGACCCAGTACTTC. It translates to CASSIRRETQYF.

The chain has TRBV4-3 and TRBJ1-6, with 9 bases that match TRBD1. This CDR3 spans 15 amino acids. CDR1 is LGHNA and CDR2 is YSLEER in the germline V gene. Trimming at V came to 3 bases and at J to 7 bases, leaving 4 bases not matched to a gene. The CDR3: CASSQVDRGNSPLHF. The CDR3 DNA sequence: TGCGCCAGCAGCCAGGTGGACAGGGGCAATTCACCCCTCCACTTT.

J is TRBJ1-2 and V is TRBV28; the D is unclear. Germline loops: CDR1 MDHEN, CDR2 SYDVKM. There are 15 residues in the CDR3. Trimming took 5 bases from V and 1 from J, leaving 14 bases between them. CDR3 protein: CASSVTGNSNYGYTF. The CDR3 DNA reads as TGTGCCAGCAGTGTAACGGGAAACAGTAACTATGGCTACACCTTC.

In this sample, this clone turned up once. The CDR3 region has the DNA TGTGCCAGCAGTTTAGGGCGGGATCAGCCCCAGCATTTT. Amino acids: CASSLGRDQPQHF. The V call is TRBV12-3 or TRBV12-4, the J call TRBJ1-5, with D uncertain. V lost 1 base and J lost 5, with 6 bases in between. This CDR3 contains 13 residues.

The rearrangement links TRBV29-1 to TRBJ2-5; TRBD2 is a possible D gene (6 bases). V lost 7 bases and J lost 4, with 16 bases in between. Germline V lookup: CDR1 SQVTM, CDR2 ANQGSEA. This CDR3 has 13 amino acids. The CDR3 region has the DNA TGCAGCGAGAGCAGGGTGGGAGGAGAGACCCAGTACTTC. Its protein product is CSESRVGGETQYF.